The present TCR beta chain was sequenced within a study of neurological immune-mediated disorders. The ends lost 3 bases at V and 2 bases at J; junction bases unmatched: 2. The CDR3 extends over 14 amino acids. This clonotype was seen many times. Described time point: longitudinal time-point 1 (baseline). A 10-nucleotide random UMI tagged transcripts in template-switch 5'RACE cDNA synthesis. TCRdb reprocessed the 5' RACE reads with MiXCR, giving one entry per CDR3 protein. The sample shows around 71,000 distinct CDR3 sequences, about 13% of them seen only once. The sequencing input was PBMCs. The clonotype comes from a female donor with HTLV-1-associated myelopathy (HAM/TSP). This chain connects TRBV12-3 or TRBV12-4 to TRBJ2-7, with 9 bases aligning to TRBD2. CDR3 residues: CASSFQRGAYEQYF. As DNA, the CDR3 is TGTGCCAGCAGTTTCCAGCGGGGGGCCTACGAGCAGTACTTC.